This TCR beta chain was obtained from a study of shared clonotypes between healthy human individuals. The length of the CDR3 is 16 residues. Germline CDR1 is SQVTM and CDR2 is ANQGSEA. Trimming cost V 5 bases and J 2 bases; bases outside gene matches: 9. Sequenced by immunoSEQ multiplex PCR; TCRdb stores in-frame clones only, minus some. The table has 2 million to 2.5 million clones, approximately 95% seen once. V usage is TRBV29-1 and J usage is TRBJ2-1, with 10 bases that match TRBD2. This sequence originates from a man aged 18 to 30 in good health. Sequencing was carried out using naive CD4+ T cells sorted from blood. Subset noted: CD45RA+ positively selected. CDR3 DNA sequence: TGCAGCGTTCTCGAATTAAGCGGGAGGGCCTACAATGAGCAGTTCTTC. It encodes CSVLELSGRAYNEQFF.